This T cell receptor (beta chain) was captured by sequencing in a study of blood T cell repertoires in COVID-19. As for the study in general: Both acute and convalescent COVID-19 samples were obtained from the United States, Italy and Spain. The cDNA or gDNA used as material had been derived from T cells, B-cell-depleted T cells, or PBMCs.

In the source study's methods: The authors estimated nucleated cell counts from reference gene primer amplification. Sequencing used immunoSEQ multiplex PCR; TCRdb keeps in-frame clones, though not all of them. The D gene and trimming were derived from the DNA, and the V and J assignments and clone size from that table. The sample holds roughly 100,000 clones, 86% seen once. With V trimmed by 8 bases and J by 9 bases, 13 bases remained unmatched. CDR1 is WNHNN and CDR2 is SYGVQD in the germline V gene (reference sequence). The CDR3 extends over 14 amino acids. This clone was counted only a few times. The sequenced sample consisted of peripheral blood. The TCR originated in a human donor in a cohort sampled during active COVID-19. V is TRBV10-1 and J is TRBJ2-3; 8 nucleotides match TRBD2. CDR3 nucleotides: TGCGCCAGCTGCCGAGGGCCTCGGGAGGGGACGCAGTATTTT. Translation: CASCRGPREGTQYF.